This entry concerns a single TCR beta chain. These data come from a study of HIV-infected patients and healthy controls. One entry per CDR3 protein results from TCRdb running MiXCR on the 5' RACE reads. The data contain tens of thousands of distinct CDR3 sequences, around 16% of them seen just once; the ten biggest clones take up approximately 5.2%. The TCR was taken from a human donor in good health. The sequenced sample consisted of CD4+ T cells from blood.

CDR3 sequence reads: CTSSQWRDRIYEKLFF. CDR3 nucleotide sequence: TGCACCAGCAGCCAATGGCGGGACAGGATTTATGAAAAACTGTTTTTT. V usage is TRBV1 and J usage is TRBJ1-4; the table's TRBD1 call for D was not verified on the DNA. TRBV1 is marked as a pseudogene. This CDR3 comprises 16 residues.